The present T cell receptor beta chain was sequenced within a study of breast tumors, draining lymph nodes, adjacent tissues (dated by TCRdb to the mid-2010s). Some background on the complete study: The study compared TCR beta repertoires across tumor, adjacent nontumor tissue and axillary lymph nodes from breast cancer patients. In human breast cancer, the study set out to assess how tumor, surrounding tissue and draining lymph node repertoires relate to one another and whether T cells might be exchanged between them. Broader findings and caveats from the paper: A scenario in which most tumor T cells derive from the lymph node and then expand within tumor tissue was judged to be consistent with the data. Tumor and nontumor tissue repertoires were found to be significantly more similar in luminal-like than in basal-like breast cancer. T-cell repertoire diversity in tumors was found to be lower than in lymph nodes but higher than in nontumor tissue, and preferential V and J gene usage was observed. The conclusion that tumor T cells originate in lymph nodes was framed as consistent with a hypothesis rather than directly demonstrated.

CDR3 length: 18 amino acids, cysteine to phenylalanine. The read is trimmed to its CDR3 DNA, 54 bases read in frame from base 1. CDR1 and CDR2 are read off the germline V gene as SGHDT and YYEEEE. V trim: 0 bases; J trim: 0 bases; unmatched bases: 7. Sequencer: Illumina HiSeq 2000. Multiplex PCR amplification was used to build the TCR beta chain libraries. High-throughput sequencing was used to analyze the amplified TCR beta chain products. The public reads were reanalyzed by TCRdb: fastp trimming at Q25, MiXCR alignment, in-frame beta chains only. Here each entry gathers all rows of one CDR3 protein and keeps the most common genes and DNA. This sample comprises a few hundred thousand distinct CDR3 sequences, around 35% of them detected only once. Together, the top ten hold about 3.9% of the sample. The axillary draining lymph nodes of breast cancer patients were the source of the lymph node samples.

The sample holds many counts of this clonotype. Its cognate antigen has yet to be identified. No much larger clonotype is one base removed from it; base qualities were not supplied. The chain was built from TRBV5-6 and TRBJ2-3; 10 junctional bases match TRBD2. The sequenced sample was axillary lymph node tissue. This TCR derives from a female donor with breast cancer. Some clones in this sample may be carry-over from other donors' samples. The CDR3 protein is CASSLAVAGGPSTDTQYF. The DNA sequence is as follows: TGTGCCAGCAGCTTGGCAGTAGCGGGGGGCCCTAGCACAGATACGCAGTATTTT. Where the CDR3 stops, the reference TRBV5-6 and TRBJ2-3 genes take over; the full variable domain is DAGVTQSPTHLIKTRGQQVTLRCSPKSGHDTVSWYQQALGQGPQFIFQYYEEEERQRGNFPDRFSGHQFPNYSSELNVNALLLGDSALYLCASSLAVAGGPSTDTQYFGPGTRLTVL.